What follows are 8 T cell receptor beta chains derived from one specimen sequenced in a study of shared clonotypes between healthy human individuals. Clones were sequenced by immunoSEQ multiplex PCR, and TCRdb holds only the in-frame ones, with some missing. The table includes over 2 million clones, about 95% detected once. Selected positively for CCR7 and CD45RO-negative, naive CD8 cells excluded terminally differentiated effector memory CD45RA+ cells. Material for sequencing was naive CD8+ T cells sorted from blood. These receptors were obtained from a man between 18 and 35 years old in good health.

CDR3: CASSTISYTEAFF. CDR3 DNA sequence: TGTGCCAGCAGCACAATCAGTTACACTGAAGCTTTCTTT. The chain has TRBV5-6 and TRBJ1-1; D call uncertain. Trimming took 4 bases from V and 3 from J, leaving 10 bases between them. Germline values: CDR1 SGHDT, CDR2 YYEEEE. The CDR3 runs 13 residues.

This clone was counted between two and nine times. The same CDR3 can be traced to other DNA sequences in this sample. The chain uses TRBV27 and TRBJ1-1; possibly TRBD1 for D (5 bases). Germline V gives CDR1 MNHEY, CDR2 SMNVEV (reference sequence). The V and J ends lost 5 bases and 1 base respectively, with 8 bases between them. The CDR3 is 13 residues long. CDR3 sequence: CASSLTGNTEAFF. CDR3 in DNA: TGTGCCAGCAGTCTAACAGGGAACACTGAAGCTTTCTTT.

The genes are TRBV6-6 and TRBJ2-5, with D perhaps given as TRBD1 or TRBD2 (5 bases each). CDR3 length: 13 residues. Germline V lookup: CDR1 MNHNY, CDR2 SVGAGI (reference sequence). Trimming cost V 7 bases and J 5 bases, with 14 bases left between them. The CDR3 nucleotides are TGTGCCAGCACAGGGACGTACGGGGAGACCCAGTACTTC. Translated, it gives CASTGTYGETQYF.

The chain is built from TRBV27 and TRBJ1-1; D is unresolved. CDR1 MNHEY and CDR2 SMNVEV come from the germline V gene (reference sequence). This CDR3 region has 14 residues. V dropped 5 bases and J dropped 2 bases, with 12 bases sitting between them. CDR3 in amino acids: CASSLNSFNTEAFF. CDR3 sequence (DNA): TGTGCCAGCAGTCTAAACAGCTTTAACACTGAAGCTTTCTTT.

Details on this clone: Within the sample, other DNA sequences also encode this same CDR3. V gene TRBV30 combines with J gene TRBJ2-7; D unclear. There are 12 residues in the CDR3. Germline CDR1 is GTSNPN and CDR2 is SVGIG (reference sequence). V was pared by 2 bases and J by 2 bases, with 7 bases between. The CDR3 coding sequence is TGTGCCTGGAGTCTCGGAACCTACGAGCAGTACTTC. It is translated as CAWSLGTYEQYF. Variable domain in full (rest from reference TRBV30 and TRBJ2-7): SQTIHQWPATLVQPVGSPLSLECTVEGTSNPNLYWYRQAAGRGLQLLFYSVGIGQISSEVPQNLSASRPQDRQFILSSKKLLLSDSGFYLCAWSLGTYEQYFGPGTRLTVT.

The V and J genes are TRBV7-9 and TRBJ2-3; 14 bases match TRBD2. The CDR3 is 16 amino acids. With V trimmed by 1 base and J by 7 bases, 4 bases remained unmatched. Per germline, CDR1 SEHNR and CDR2 FQNEAQ (reference sequence). The CDR3 sequence is CASSLGGLAGANTQYF. The CDR3, as DNA: TGTGCCAGCAGCTTAGGGGGACTAGCGGGAGCGAATACGCAGTATTTT. The full variable domain, completed using reference TRBV7-9 and TRBJ2-3, is DTGVSQNPRHKITKRGQNVTFRCDPISEHNRLYWYRQTLGQGPEFLTYFQNEAQLEKSRLLSDRFSAERPKGSFSTLEIQRTEQGDSAMYLCASSLGGLAGANTQYFGPGTRLTVL.

Turning to this clone: The same CDR3 is also encoded by other DNA sequences in this sample. This rearrangement joins TRBV5-6 to TRBJ2-7; possibly TRBD1 for D (6 bases). V gave up 4 bases and J gave up 2 bases, with 10 bases separating them. Germline V gene data show CDR1 as SGHDT and CDR2 as YYEEEE. The CDR3 extends over 13 amino acids. CDR3 bases: TGTGCCAGCAGCCCCGGACAGACCTACGAGCAGTACTTC. It encodes CASSPGQTYEQYF. Combining the CDR3 with reference TRBV5-6 and TRBJ2-7 gives the whole variable domain DAGVTQSPTHLIKTRGQQVTLRCSPKSGHDTVSWYQQALGQGPQFIFQYYEEEERQRGNFPDRFSGHQFPNYSSELNVNALLLGDSALYLCASSPGQTYEQYFGPGTRLTVT.

This clone showed up just once. The chain combines TRBV5-6 with TRBJ1-2; 7 bases are shared with TRBD1. Germline CDR1 reads SGHDT; CDR2 reads YYEEEE. V shed 4 bases and J 1 base; nucleotides not matched to a gene: 4. The CDR3 loop spans 14 amino acids. CDR3 protein: CASSMTGSNYGYTF. CDR3 nucleotide sequence: TGTGCCAGCAGCATGACAGGGAGTAACTATGGCTACACCTTC.